Each of the 28 T cell receptor beta chains below was sequenced from the same sample in a study of CD8 T cells in ankylosing spondylitis. In TCRdb, the 5' RACE reads were re-called with MiXCR into one record per CDR3 protein. The data contain fewer than 250,000 distinct CDR3 sequences, about 10% of them seen just once; the ten biggest clones take up 2.6%. Sequencing was carried out using blood, either unsorted or a sorted T cell fraction (not recorded which). The receptor set was obtained from a male donor with ankylosing spondylitis or in good health (not recorded which).

The gene calls are TRBV6-1 and TRBJ2-7, with 9 positions matching TRBD2. The CDR3 runs to 16 residues. V was pared by 5 bases and J by 3 bases, with 11 bases of the junction left unmatched. Per germline, CDR1 MNHNS and CDR2 SASEGT. CDR3 nucleotide sequence: TGTGCCAGCAGTCCCTCTGGCGGGGGGGCCGGCTACGAGCAGTACTTC. Its protein product is CASSPSGGGAGYEQYF.

J is TRBJ2-3 and V is TRBV19; TRBD2 aligns across 8 bases. Germline CDR1 is LNHDA and CDR2 is SQIVND (reference sequence). V lost 10 bases to trimming and J lost 5 bases; unmatched junction nucleotides: 17. This CDR3 region has 16 residues. The CDR3 here is CATAPAGGPPRDTQYF. The CDR3 coding sequence is TGTGCCACCGCCCCGGCGGGAGGACCACCAAGAGATACGCAGTATTTT.

This clonotype was counted ten times or more. This chain joins TRBV5-4 and TRBJ2-3; 12 nucleotides align to TRBD2. Germline CDR1 SGHNT, CDR2 YYREEE (reference sequence). With V trimmed by 0 bases and J by 5 bases, 1 base remained unmatched. The CDR3 consists of 15 residues. The CDR3 DNA sequence: TGTGCCAGCAGCTTGGAGGGACTAGCGGGAGATACGCAGTATTTT. Amino acids: CASSLEGLAGDTQYF.

This clonotype was recorded at least ten times. The chain links TRBV12-3 or TRBV12-4 to TRBJ1-3; D perhaps matches TRBD1 (6 bases). V lost 6 bases to trimming and J lost 4 bases, with 16 bases between them. This CDR3 has 15 residues. CDR3 DNA sequence: TGTGCCAGCAGCACGGTACAGGGCGAGGGAAACACCATATATTTT. It codes for CASSTVQGEGNTIYF.

At least ten counts were recorded for this clonotype. The V call is TRBV20-1, the J call TRBJ1-5, with no clear D. This CDR3 is 13 amino acids long. V was cut by 0 bases and J by 3 bases, with 6 bases left in between. Germline CDR1 reads DFQATT; CDR2 reads SNEGSKA (reference sequence). CDR3 region: CSARDPSNQPQHF. The CDR3 DNA is TGCAGTGCTAGAGATCCTTCCAATCAGCCCCAGCATTTT.

Ten or more counts support this clonotype. The chain employs TRBV25-1 and TRBJ2-2; TRBD2 agrees at 7 bases. This CDR3 is 15 amino acids long. The germline V gene encodes CDR1 MGHDK and CDR2 SYGVNS. With V trimmed by 3 bases and J by 4 bases, 5 bases remained unmatched. CDR3 protein: CASSDQRDGTGELFF. The DNA of the CDR3 is TGTGCCAGCAGTGACCAGCGGGACGGCACCGGGGAGCTGTTTTTT.

This clonotype was seen a few times. The V and J genes are TRBV5-4 and TRBJ1-2, with D possibly being TRBD1 (5 bases). The germline V gene encodes CDR1 SGHNT and CDR2 YYREEE (reference sequence). The CDR3 sequence is 12 residues long. The V end was cut by 4 bases, the J end by 6 bases, with 10 bases between. As DNA, the CDR3 is TGTGCCAGCAGCCCGGGGACGGATGGCTACACCTTC. Translation gives CASSPGTDGYTF.

This clonotype was detected many times. The chain joins TRBV4-1 to TRBJ1-3, with D possibly being TRBD1 (6 bases). The CDR3 has 17 residues. CDR1 is MGHRA, CDR2 YSYEKL, per germline. Trimming removed 5 bases from V and 0 bases from J, with 17 bases in between. In DNA, the CDR3 is TGCGCCAGCAGCTTAGGGGGGACTTTTCCCTCTGGAAACACCATATATTTT. The encoded protein is CASSLGGTFPSGNTIYF.

This clonotype was counted a few times. The chain joins TRBV7-2 to TRBJ1-2, with TRBD1 identical over 9 bases. The germline V gene encodes CDR1 SGHTA and CDR2 FQGNSA. V gave up 2 bases and J gave up 9 bases; unmatched junction bases: 7. The CDR3 has 14 amino acids. CDR3 nucleotide sequence: TGTGCCAGCAGCTTAACAGGGGGCTCGGTTAGCTACACCTTC. Protein: CASSLTGGSVSYTF. The full variable domain, rest sourced from reference TRBV7-2 and TRBJ1-2, is GAGVSQSPSNKVTEKGKDVELRCDPISGHTALYWYRQSLGQGLEFLIYFQGNSAPDKSGLPSDRFSAERTGGSVSTLTIQRTQQEDSAVYLCASSLTGGSVSYTFGSGTRLTVV.

Points on this clonotype: The junction and the germline gene differ at one end; a read error may be behind it. The chain uses TRBV29-1 and TRBJ2-7; D uncertain. CDR3 length: 15 amino acids. Germline loops: CDR1 SQVTM, CDR2 ANQGSEA. CDR3 sequence reads: CSVVTPAVASYEQCF. CDR3 nucleotide sequence: TGCAGCGTGGTAACCCCGGCTGTGGCTTCCTACGAGCAGTGCTTC.

This clonotype has ten or more counts. The chain combines TRBV12-3 or TRBV12-4 with TRBJ2-1; a possible D gene is TRBD1 (6 bases). The CDR3 totals 13 residues. Deletions cut 0 bases from V and 6 bases from J, with 6 bases between. CDR3 in amino acids: CASSLAGANEQFF. CDR3 nucleotides: TGTGCCAGCAGTTTAGCGGGGGCCAATGAGCAGTTCTTC.

This clonotype has ten or more counts. The rearrangement links TRBV5-1 to TRBJ2-1, with D tentatively TRBD2 (6 bases). The length of the CDR3 is 15 residues. Germline V gene lookup returns CDR1 SGHRS and CDR2 YFSETQ. Trimming took 7 bases from V and 0 from J, leaving 14 bases between them. The CDR3 sequence: CASSLAEISYNEQFF. Written as DNA, the CDR3 is TGCGCCAGCTCCTTAGCGGAGATCTCCTACAATGAGCAGTTCTTC.

This clonotype was observed many times. The V and J genes are TRBV24-1 and TRBJ2-3; a possible D gene is TRBD2 (6 bases). This CDR3 is 14 amino acids long. V was clipped by 4 bases and J by 1 base, with 8 bases between them. Per germline, CDR1 KGHDR and CDR2 SFDVKD. CDR3 nucleotide sequence: TGTGCCACCAGTGAGCGGGAAGGCACAGATACGCAGTATTTT. Its protein product is CATSEREGTDTQYF.

This clonotype has at least ten counts. The genes are TRBV25-1 and TRBJ2-7, with 7 bases lining up with TRBD2. Germline trimming cut 6 bases from V and 7 bases from J; bases unmatched to any gene: 3. The CDR3 extends over 11 amino acids. The V gene's germline CDR1 is MGHDK and CDR2 SYGVNS. The CDR3 loop is CASSQGGEQYF. The CDR3 DNA sequence: TGTGCCAGCAGCCAGGGAGGGGAGCAGTACTTC.

This clonotype has more than one count but fewer than ten. The chain recombines TRBV7-9 with TRBJ2-2, with D uncertain. CDR3 length equals 14 residues. Trimming stripped 3 bases from V and 2 bases from J, with 7 bases between. Germline CDR1 and CDR2: SEHNR and FQNEAQ (reference sequence). Written as DNA, the CDR3 is TGTGCCAGCAGCTTTAAGGTTAACACCGGGGAGCTGTTTTTT. Translating gives CASSFKVNTGELFF.

This clonotype came up many times. At one end the junction does not follow the germline gene, possibly because of a read error. The J gene is TRBJ1-2, the V gene TRBV3-1; D possibly corresponds to TRBD1 (5 bases). This CDR3 contains 14 residues. Germline CDR1 is LGHDT and CDR2 is YNNKEL (reference sequence). As DNA, the CDR3 is TGTGCCAGCAGCCAAGTCTCCCCCGCAGGACAAAAGGCCTTC. Its protein is CASSQVSPAGQKAF.

There are a few counts of this clonotype. The chain combines TRBV20-1 with TRBJ2-3; D not certain. The CDR3 has 13 residues. V was shortened by 1 base and J by 2 bases, with 7 bases between the two germline ends. The germline CDR1 and CDR2 sequences are DFQATT and SNEGSKA (reference sequence). Here the CDR3 DNA reads TGCAGTGCTAGAGCCCCGTTCACAGATACGCAGTATTTT. Protein product: CSARAPFTDTQYF.

This clonotype was seen at least ten times. The chain recombines TRBV27 with TRBJ1-2; maybe TRBD1 (5 bases). Germline loops: CDR1 MNHEY, CDR2 SMNVEV (reference sequence). The CDR3 loop spans 14 amino acids. V was trimmed by 1 base and J by 2 bases, leaving 8 bases between them. The CDR3 DNA reads TGTGCCAGCAGTTTATATGGGGGGAACTATGGCTACACCTTC. It is translated as CASSLYGGNYGYTF.

The rearrangement uses TRBV9 and TRBJ2-1; 14 bases match TRBD2. The CDR3 is 16 residues long. V lost 4 bases to trimming and J lost 9 bases; unmatched junction nucleotides: 9. Germline lookup yields CDR1 SGDLS and CDR2 YYNGEE. DNA of the CDR3: TGTGCCAGCAGCCTTCGGACTAGCGGGAGGATAGGTGAGCAGTTCTTC. Its protein product is CASSLRTSGRIGEQFF.

This clonotype appeared many times. The chain is built from TRBV5-6 and TRBJ2-3; maybe TRBD2 (5 bases). V was trimmed by 1 base and J by 4 bases, leaving 7 bases between them. The germline V gene has CDR1 SGHDT and CDR2 YYEEEE. CDR3 size: 13 residues. CDR3 sequence: CASSLLAADTQYF. DNA for the CDR3: TGTGCCAGCAGCTTGCTAGCTGCAGATACGCAGTATTTT.

This clonotype was picked up many times. V gene TRBV3-1 combines with J gene TRBJ2-6; weak D call: TRBD1 (6 bases). The CDR3 is 13 amino acids. Looked up from germline, CDR1 is LGHDT and CDR2 is YNNKEL (reference sequence). The germline V and J ends were trimmed by 8 bases and 2 bases, with 7 bases remaining between them. The CDR3 DNA reads TGTGCCAGCCGGACAGCTGGGGCCAACGTCCTGACTTTC. This translates into CASRTAGANVLTF.

The table lists this clonotype with a few counts. Mismatch with germline at one junction end may stem from a read error. The rearrangement uses TRBV20-1 and TRBJ2-4; D might be TRBD1 or TRBD2, each matching 5 bases. This CDR3 has 15 residues. Germline assignment: CDR1 DFQATT and CDR2 SNEGSKA (reference sequence). The CDR3 DNA follows: TGCTGTGCTAGATACCCGGGGCAGGCCAAAAACATTCAGTACTTC. It is translated as CCARYPGQAKNIQYF.

V is TRBV7-2 and J is TRBJ2-3; D gene ambiguous. Germline V gene lookup returns CDR1 SGHTA and CDR2 FQGNSA. Trimming shortened V by 5 bases and J by 4 bases, and 10 bases separated the two germline ends. CDR3 length: 13 amino acids. The CDR3 region is CASSPPNPDTQYF. The CDR3 nucleotides are TGTGCCAGCAGCCCCCCCAACCCAGATACGCAGTATTTT.

The chain is built from TRBV7-2 and TRBJ2-7; no clear D gene. The CDR3 contains 14 residues. V was trimmed by 1 base and J by 3 bases, leaving 10 bases between them. Germline CDR1 SGHTA, CDR2 FQGNSA. The CDR3 protein is CASSLDKGNYEQYF. The CDR3 nucleotides read TGTGCCAGCAGCTTAGATAAAGGGAACTACGAGCAGTACTTC. Drawing the rest from reference TRBV7-2 and TRBJ2-7, the complete variable domain is GAGVSQSPSNKVTEKGKDVELRCDPISGHTALYWYRQSLGQGLEFLIYFQGNSAPDKSGLPSDRFSAERTGGSVSTLTIQRTQQEDSAVYLCASSLDKGNYEQYFGPGTRLTVT.

This clonotype appeared a few times. This chain connects TRBV10-3 to TRBJ1-1, with a weak D call TRBD1 (5 bases). Trimming stripped 6 bases from V and 2 bases from J, with 7 bases between. Germline loops: CDR1 ENHRY, CDR2 SYGVKD. The CDR3 covers 12 residues. CDR3 in amino acids: CAIRGVNTEAFF. The CDR3 nucleotides are TGTGCCATCAGGGGGGTAAACACTGAAGCTTTCTTT.

This clonotype was observed at least ten times. The V call is TRBV27, the J call TRBJ1-2; 7 bases agree with TRBD1. Trimming cost V 5 bases and J 4 bases; bases outside gene matches: 4. Germline CDR1 and CDR2: MNHEY and SMNVEV (reference sequence). This CDR3 is built from 13 residues. CDR3 in amino acids: CASSRSGGYGYTF. Here the CDR3 DNA reads TGTGCCAGCAGTCGGTCAGGGGGCTATGGCTACACCTTC.

The gene calls are TRBV2 and TRBJ2-7, with 8 bases identical to TRBD1. This CDR3 region has 14 residues. CDR1 is SNHLY, CDR2 FYNNEI, per germline. Trimming at V came to 7 bases and at J to 2 bases, leaving 7 bases not matched to a gene. Here the CDR3 reads CASTLTGATYEQYF. The CDR3 DNA is TGTGCCAGCACCTTGACAGGGGCCACCTACGAGCAGTACTTC.

At least ten counts were recorded for this clonotype. The V gene is TRBV6-5, the J gene TRBJ1-2, with D maybe TRBD1 (5 bases). The CDR3 covers 14 residues. V was pared by 8 bases and J by 5 bases, with 18 bases between. From germline, CDR1 is MNHEY and CDR2 SVGAGI. The CDR3 is CASGSGHGSYGYTF. CDR3 in DNA: TGTGCCAGCGGTTCGGGGCACGGGAGTTATGGCTACACCTTC.